This T cell receptor (beta chain) was identified during a study of cytomegalovirus exposure and HLA in healthy donors. With V trimmed by 5 bases and J by 0 bases, 6 bases remained unmatched. The CDR3 runs 16 residues. Germline CDR1 reads SGHVS; CDR2 reads FQNEAQ. The PCR used 60 Vbeta and 13 Jbeta primers. TCRdb's copy holds only in-frame clones and misses some; the assay was immunoSEQ multiplex PCR. The sample contains approximately 130,000 clones, around four fifths of which appear only once. In its sample, this clone was seen once. Sequencing was performed on PBMCs. The gene calls are TRBV7-8 and TRBJ2-1; TRBD2 aligns across 8 bases. The clonotype comes from a boy aged 10-17 years in good health and CMV-seronegative. CDR3 DNA sequence: TGTGCCAGCAGCCCAGGACTAGCAGACTCCTACAATGAGCAGTTCTTC. Its protein product is CASSPGLADSYNEQFF.